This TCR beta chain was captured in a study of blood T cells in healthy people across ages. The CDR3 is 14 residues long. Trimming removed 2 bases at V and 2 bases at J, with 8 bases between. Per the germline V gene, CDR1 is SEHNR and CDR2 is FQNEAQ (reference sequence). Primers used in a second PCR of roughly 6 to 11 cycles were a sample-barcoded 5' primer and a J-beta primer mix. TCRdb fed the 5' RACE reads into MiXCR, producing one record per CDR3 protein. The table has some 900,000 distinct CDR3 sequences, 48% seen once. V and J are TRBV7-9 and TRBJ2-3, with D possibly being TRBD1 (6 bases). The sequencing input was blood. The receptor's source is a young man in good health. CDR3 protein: CASSLKGDTDTQYF. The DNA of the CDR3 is TGTGCCAGCAGCTTAAAGGGGGACACAGATACGCAGTATTTT.